One sample yielded the 28 T cell receptor beta chains listed below, sequenced in a study of T cell responses to AZD1222 COVID-19 vaccine. Produced via immunoSEQ multiplex PCR; TCRdb's table is partial and in-frame only. The repertoire consists of 140,000 to 150,000 clones, with approximately 90% occurring once and the leading ten covering more than 3.5%. This specimen was peripheral blood, taken on day 0 of AZD1222 vaccination. The receptors come from an adult in good health.

The chain has TRBV6-1 and TRBJ1-2, with D maybe TRBD1 (5 bases). V shed 2 bases and J shed 7 bases, with 17 bases lying between them. The germline CDR1 and CDR2 sequences are MNHNS and SASEGT. CDR3 length: 15 amino acids. This CDR3 reads CASSELLGGMGGYTF. CDR3 DNA sequence: TGTGCCAGCAGTGAATTACTGGGGGGAATGGGTGGCTACACCTTC.

J is TRBJ1-3 and V is TRBV28, with 8 bases that match TRBD1. After removal of 6 bases from V and 3 bases from J, the junction contained 4 bases not matched to a gene. The CDR3 consists of 14 residues. CDR1 and CDR2 from the germline V gene are MDHEN and SYDVKM. The CDR3 here is CASRLTGVGNTIYF. The CDR3 DNA is TGTGCCAGCAGGCTGACAGGGGTTGGAAACACCATATATTTT.

This clone is a singleton in its sample. The gene calls are TRBV19 and TRBJ2-1; 9 nucleotides agree with TRBD2. The CDR3 totals 14 residues. In germline, CDR1 is LNHDA, CDR2 SQIVND (reference sequence). J gave up 6 bases and V 3 bases, and 3 bases lay outside the gene matches. CDR3 region: CASSMAGGPNEQFF. Here the CDR3 DNA reads TGTGCCAGTAGTATGGCGGGAGGGCCCAATGAGCAGTTCTTC. Full variable domain (outside the CDR3, taken from reference TRBV19 and TRBJ2-1): DGGITQSPKYLFRKEGQNVTLSCEQNLNHDAMYWYRQDPGQGLRLIYYSQIVNDFQKGDIAEGYSVSREKKESFPLTVTSAQKNPTAFYLCASSMAGGPNEQFFGPGTRLTVL.

The chain combines TRBV7-7 with TRBJ2-5, with D hard to call. The CDR3 covers 14 residues. Germline CDR1 reads SSHAT; CDR2 reads FNYEAQ (reference sequence). Trimming shortened V by 3 bases and J by 5 bases, and 13 bases separated the two germline ends. The CDR3 reads CASSFHGVGETQYF. The CDR3 bases are TGTGCCAGCAGCTTTCATGGAGTGGGGGAGACCCAGTACTTC.

This clone was detected once. The chain couples TRBV5-1 to TRBJ1-1; 7 nucleotides line up with TRBD1. Looked up from germline, CDR1 is SGHRS and CDR2 is YFSETQ. The CDR3 loop spans 16 amino acids. Unmatched junction bases numbered 10, after V lost 0 bases and J lost 5 bases. The CDR3 protein is CASSLEGAGLGTEAFF. DNA of the CDR3: TGCGCCAGCAGCTTGGAGGGGGCCGGGCTTGGAACTGAAGCTTTCTTT.

This clone was observed once. V gene TRBV6-2 or TRBV6-3 combines with J gene TRBJ2-3, with no clear D. V lost 4 bases, J lost 4 bases, and 15 bases lay in between. Germline V gene sequence: CDR1 MNHEY, CDR2 SVGEGT. CDR3 length: 15 residues. This CDR3 is CASSSTRLRADTQYF. CDR3 nucleotides: TGTGCCAGCAGTTCGACTCGTTTAAGGGCAGATACGCAGTATTTT.

The rearrangement links TRBV11-3 to TRBJ2-1; 7 nucleotides match TRBD2. Trimming cost V 1 base and J 7 bases; bases outside gene matches: 4. The CDR3 is 14 amino acids. The germline V gene has CDR1 SGHNT and CDR2 YENEEA. In nucleotides, the CDR3 is TGTGCCAGCAGCTTAGCGGGGAGGGTAAATGAGCAGTTCTTC. It translates to CASSLAGRVNEQFF.

This chain uses TRBV3-1 (or the pseudogene TRBV3-2) with TRBJ2-7; 9 positions match TRBD1. Germline V gives CDR1 LGHDT, CDR2 YNNKEL (reference sequence). CDR3 length: 17 residues. The V segment lost 3 bases and the J segment 5 bases; nucleotides outside the gene matches: 14. The CDR3 is CASSHPPGQGASNEQYF. CDR3 sequence (DNA): TGTGCCAGCAGCCACCCCCCGGGACAGGGCGCCTCGAACGAGCAGTACTTC.

This chain connects TRBV7-2 to TRBJ2-7, with D possibly matching TRBD2 (5 bases). The germline V gene encodes CDR1 SGHTA and CDR2 FQGNSA. V was cut by 0 bases and J by 1 base, with 10 bases left in between. The CDR3 has 15 residues. CDR3 in DNA: TGTGCCAGCAGCTTAGCGCGGACTGGTTCCTACGAGCAGTACTTC. Translation: CASSLARTGSYEQYF.

The table lists this clone with a few counts. This chain joins TRBV2 and TRBJ2-5; 14 bases align to TRBD2. This CDR3 contains 14 residues. CDR1 and CDR2 (germline): SNHLY, FYNNEI. The V segment lost 7 bases and the J segment 4 bases; nucleotides outside the gene matches: 2. CDR3 coding DNA: TGTGCCAGCACTGGGACTAGCGGGAGAGAGACCCAGTACTTC. Translated, it gives CASTGTSGRETQYF.

This chain links TRBV1 with TRBJ2-2; the D segment call TRBD2 is taken from the table without a DNA check. TRBV1 is recorded as a pseudogene. The CDR3 contains 16 residues. The CDR3, as DNA: TGCACCAGCAGCCATGGTCTAGCGGGGCCCACCGGGGAGCTGTTTTTT. This sequence encodes CTSSHGLAGPTGELFF.

The CDR3 nucleotides read TGTGCCAGCAGTTACTGGCGATACAATGAGCAGTTCTTC. Residues: CASSYWRYNEQFF. The J gene is TRBJ2-1, the V gene TRBV6-2 or TRBV6-3, with D unclear. The V end lost 1 base, the J end lost 4 bases, and 5 bases lay between the germline ends. Germline-derived CDR1 and CDR2 are MNHEY and SVGEGT. The CDR3 is 13 amino acids.

The chain recombines TRBV6-5 with TRBJ2-3; 10 positions match TRBD2. The CDR3 length is 15 residues. After removal of 7 bases from V and 2 bases from J, the junction contained 6 bases not matched to a gene. From germline, CDR1 is MNHEY and CDR2 SVGAGI. The chain's CDR3 is CASNSLAGVTDTQYF. The CDR3 nucleotides are TGTGCCAGCAATAGTCTAGCGGGAGTCACAGATACGCAGTATTTT.

The V and J genes are TRBV12-3 or TRBV12-4 and TRBJ2-5; D unclear. CDR3 length equals 13 residues. The V and J ends lost 0 bases and 10 bases respectively, with 12 bases between them. In nucleotides, the CDR3 is TGTGCCAGCAGTTTAGCAGGAGTCGGCCACCAGTACTTC. Translation: CASSLAGVGHQYF.

The chain employs TRBV4-1 and TRBJ2-2; D gene uncertain. The CDR3 sequence is 14 residues long. V was shortened by 5 bases and J by 2 bases, with 9 bases between the two germline ends. Germline CDR1 MGHRA, CDR2 YSYEKL. CDR3 sequence reads: CASSSRLNTGELFF. CDR3 DNA sequence: TGCGCCAGCAGCTCCCGTCTCAACACCGGGGAGCTGTTTTTT.

The V and J genes are TRBV29-1 and TRBJ2-5; TRBD1 might be the D (5 bases). The CDR3 is made up of 14 amino acids. Germline V gene sequence: CDR1 SQVTM, CDR2 ANQGSEA. V was cut by 6 bases and J by 5 bases, with 19 bases left in between. CDR3 amino acids: CSVSQGLGRETQYF. CDR3 nucleotides: TGCAGCGTCAGCCAGGGTCTGGGGCGGGAGACCCAGTACTTC.

There are a few counts of this clone. The chain recombines TRBV28 with TRBJ2-6; D is perhaps TRBD1 (6 bases). The length of the CDR3 is 14 residues. Germline CDR1 and CDR2: MDHEN and SYDVKM. Trimming took 5 bases from V and 4 from J, leaving 9 bases between them. The CDR3 sequence is CASSHRAGANVLTF. The CDR3 nucleotides read TGTGCCAGCAGTCACAGGGCGGGGGCCAACGTCCTGACTTTC.

The chain is built from TRBV5-1 and TRBJ2-7; 16 positions agree with TRBD2. Germline V gene lookup returns CDR1 SGHRS and CDR2 YFSETQ. J lost 5 bases, V lost 4 bases, and 9 bases had no gene match. The CDR3 extends over 17 amino acids. The CDR3 loop is CASSPGTSGRASDEQYF. The DNA for the CDR3 is TGCGCCAGCAGCCCCGGGACTAGCGGGAGGGCCAGCGACGAGCAGTACTTC. The variable domain in full, with the rest retrieved from reference TRBV5-1 and TRBJ2-7, is KAGVTQTPRYLIKTRGQQVTLSCSPISGHRSVSWYQQTPGQGLQFLFEYFSETQRNKGNFPGRFSGRQFSNSRSEMNVSTLELGDSALYLCASSPGTSGRASDEQYFGPGTRLTVT.

The chain combines TRBV20-1 with TRBJ2-7; D may be TRBD2 (5 bases). Germline V gene lookup returns CDR1 DFQATT and CDR2 SNEGSKA (reference sequence). V was clipped by 5 bases and J by 5 bases, with 7 bases between them. This CDR3 is built from 10 residues. The CDR3 protein is CSASGDEQYF. The CDR3 DNA follows: TGCAGTGCTTCCGGGGACGAGCAGTACTTC.

This clone was found once. The chain combines TRBV19 with TRBJ2-7; D uncertain. The V and J ends lost 10 bases and 6 bases respectively, with 25 bases between them. CDR3 length: 15 amino acids. CDR1 LNHDA and CDR2 SQIVND come from the germline V gene (reference sequence). The CDR3 here is CATRLVGWRTSEQYF. The CDR3 DNA reads TGTGCCACCCGCCTCGTTGGGTGGCGGACGAGCGAGCAGTACTTC.

This clone was recorded once. The chain links TRBV19 to TRBJ2-2, with TRBD1 identical over 8 bases. The CDR3 has 17 residues. Looked up from germline, CDR1 is LNHDA and CDR2 is SQIVND (reference sequence). The V gene end was trimmed by 5 bases and the J gene end by 0 bases; junction bases not matched to a gene: 8. Here the CDR3 DNA reads TGTGCCAGTAGTCGTAGACAGGGGTTCGCGAACACCGGGGAGCTGTTTTTT. Protein sequence: CASSRRQGFANTGELFF.

The chain has TRBV28 and TRBJ1-1, with D hard to call. Deletions cut 3 bases from V and 1 base from J, with 6 bases between. The CDR3 length is 13 residues. Per the germline V gene, CDR1 is MDHEN and CDR2 is SYDVKM. CDR3 nucleotide sequence: TGTGCCAGCAGTTTGTCCAGGAACACTGAAGCTTTCTTT. Translating gives CASSLSRNTEAFF.

J is TRBJ2-7 and V is TRBV25-1; no clear D. Trimming cost V 3 bases and J 6 bases, with 12 bases left between them. This CDR3 has 13 residues. CDR1 is MGHDK and CDR2 is SYGVNS in the germline V gene. The CDR3 is CASSDYRKSEQYF. DNA of the CDR3: TGTGCCAGCAGTGATTACCGGAAGAGCGAGCAGTACTTC.

V gene TRBV6-5 combines with J gene TRBJ1-4; D may be TRBD1 (6 bases). CDR3 length: 15 amino acids. Trimming cost V 2 bases and J 3 bases, with 10 bases left between them. Per the germline V gene, CDR1 is MNHEY and CDR2 is SVGAGI. Written as DNA, the CDR3 is TGTGCCAGCAGTTACGACAGGAGGGCTAATGAAAAACTGTTTTTT. Amino acid sequence: CASSYDRRANEKLFF.

This chain connects TRBV18 to TRBJ2-3, with TRBD2 identical over 12 bases. Per germline, CDR1 KGHSH and CDR2 LQKENI. This CDR3 is 15 amino acids long. Unmatched junction bases numbered 5, after V lost 2 bases and J lost 8 bases. In DNA, the CDR3 is TGTGCCAGCTCACCAGCTAGCGGGAGGGCCGGTACGCAGTATTTT. It specifies CASSPASGRAGTQYF.

J is TRBJ2-1 and V is TRBV5-1, with D perhaps TRBD1 or TRBD2 (7 bases each). Trimming left V 4 bases short and J 6 bases short, with 23 bases between. The CDR3 has 17 amino acids. Germline V CDR1 and CDR2: SGHRS, YFSETQ. The CDR3 DNA sequence: TGCGCCAGCAGCCCTCAACCTTCAGCGGGACAGAGCAATGAGCAGTTCTTC. This codes for CASSPQPSAGQSNEQFF.

The chain uses TRBV20-1 and TRBJ1-5; TRBD1 agrees at 7 bases. This CDR3 spans 16 amino acids. The trim removed 3 bases at V and 4 bases at J, leaving 12 bases unmatched. CDR1 DFQATT and CDR2 SNEGSKA come from the germline V gene (reference sequence). DNA for the CDR3: TGCAGTGCTAGTGGTTCAGCAGGGGGTTCAAATCAGCCCCAGCATTTT. It codes for CSASGSAGGSNQPQHF.

The V gene is TRBV20-1, the J gene TRBJ1-2, with 7 bases lining up with TRBD1. The CDR3 sequence is 12 residues long. CDR1 and CDR2 (germline): DFQATT, SNEGSKA (reference sequence). V lost 3 bases and J lost 8; bases outside the gene matches: 6. DNA of the CDR3: TGCAGTGCTAGTCGACAGGGTGGAGGCTACACCTTC. This codes for CSASRQGGGYTF.